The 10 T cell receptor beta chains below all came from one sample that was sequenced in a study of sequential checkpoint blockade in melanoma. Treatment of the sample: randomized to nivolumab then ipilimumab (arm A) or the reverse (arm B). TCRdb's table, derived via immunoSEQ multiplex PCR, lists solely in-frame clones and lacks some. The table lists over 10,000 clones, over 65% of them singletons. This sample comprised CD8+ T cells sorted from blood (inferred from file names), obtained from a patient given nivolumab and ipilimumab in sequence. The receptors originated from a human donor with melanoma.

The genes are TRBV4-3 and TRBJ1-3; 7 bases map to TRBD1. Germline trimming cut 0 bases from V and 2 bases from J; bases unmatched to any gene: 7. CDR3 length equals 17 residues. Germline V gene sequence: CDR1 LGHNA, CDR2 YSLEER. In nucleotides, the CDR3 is TGCGCCAGCAGCCAAGATAATCCCGACAGGGCTGGAAACACCATATATTTT. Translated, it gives CASSQDNPDRAGNTIYF.

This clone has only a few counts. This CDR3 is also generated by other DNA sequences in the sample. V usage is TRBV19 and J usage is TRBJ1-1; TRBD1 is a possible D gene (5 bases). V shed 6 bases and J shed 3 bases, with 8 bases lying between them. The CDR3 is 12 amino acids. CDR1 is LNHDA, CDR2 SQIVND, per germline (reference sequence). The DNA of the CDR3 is TGTGCCAGTAGATGGGGGGACACTGAAGCTTTCTTT. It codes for CASRWGDTEAFF.

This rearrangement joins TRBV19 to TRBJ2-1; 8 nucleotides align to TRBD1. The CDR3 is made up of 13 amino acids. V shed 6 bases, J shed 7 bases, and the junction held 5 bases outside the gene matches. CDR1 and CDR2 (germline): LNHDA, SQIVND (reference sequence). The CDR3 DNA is TGTGCCAGTAGCGACAGGGGTGGGAATGAGCAGTTCTTC. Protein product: CASSDRGGNEQFF.

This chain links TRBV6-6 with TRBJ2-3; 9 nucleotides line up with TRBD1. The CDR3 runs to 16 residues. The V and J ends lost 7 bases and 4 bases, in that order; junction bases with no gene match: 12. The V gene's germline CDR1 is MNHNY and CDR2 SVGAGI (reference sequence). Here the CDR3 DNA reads TGTGCCAGCATCTTAGATGGGACAGGGAGGGCAGATACGCAGTATTTT. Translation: CASILDGTGRADTQYF.

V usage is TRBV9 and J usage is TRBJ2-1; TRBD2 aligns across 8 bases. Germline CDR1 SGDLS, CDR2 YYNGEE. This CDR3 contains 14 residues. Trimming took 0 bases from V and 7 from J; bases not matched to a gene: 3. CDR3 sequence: CASSVAGGWNEQFF. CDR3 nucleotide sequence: TGTGCCAGCAGCGTAGCGGGGGGGTGGAATGAGCAGTTCTTC.

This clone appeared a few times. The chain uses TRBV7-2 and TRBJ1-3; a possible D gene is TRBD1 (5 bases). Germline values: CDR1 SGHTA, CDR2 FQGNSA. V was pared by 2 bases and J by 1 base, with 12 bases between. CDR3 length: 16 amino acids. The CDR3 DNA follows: TGTGCCAGCAGCTTATACCCGGGGGTTTCTGGAAACACCATATATTTT. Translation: CASSLYPGVSGNTIYF.

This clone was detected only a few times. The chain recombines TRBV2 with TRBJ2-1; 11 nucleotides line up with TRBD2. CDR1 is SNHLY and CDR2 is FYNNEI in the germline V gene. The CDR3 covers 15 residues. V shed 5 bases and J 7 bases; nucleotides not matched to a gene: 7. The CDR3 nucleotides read TGTGCCAGCAGTTCTCCGGGACTAGCGGCGAATGAGCAGTTCTTC. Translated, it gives CASSSPGLAANEQFF.

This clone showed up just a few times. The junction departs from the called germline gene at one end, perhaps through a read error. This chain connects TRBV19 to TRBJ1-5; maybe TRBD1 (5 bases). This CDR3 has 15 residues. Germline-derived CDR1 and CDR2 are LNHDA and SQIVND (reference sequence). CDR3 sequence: CASSLDLGGNQPQHF. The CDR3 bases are TGTGCCAGTAGTCTAGATTTGGGGGGAAATCAGCCCCAGCATTTT.

As DNA, the CDR3 is TGTGCCAGCAGTTACAGAGCTTTTTCGGGCAATGAGCAGTTCTTC. As protein: CASSYRAFSGNEQFF. The rearrangement joins TRBV6-5 to TRBJ2-1; D remains unclear. The germline V gene encodes CDR1 MNHEY and CDR2 SVGAGI. CDR3 size: 15 residues. The ends were cut back, 2 bases at V and 6 bases at J, with 14 bases in the middle.

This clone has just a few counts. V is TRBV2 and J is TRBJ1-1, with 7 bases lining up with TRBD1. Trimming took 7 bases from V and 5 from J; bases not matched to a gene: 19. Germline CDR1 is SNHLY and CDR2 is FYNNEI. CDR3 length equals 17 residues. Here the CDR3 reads CASTRRIHDRVRTEAFF. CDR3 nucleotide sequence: TGTGCCAGCACCAGAAGGATTCATGACAGGGTGAGAACTGAAGCTTTCTTT. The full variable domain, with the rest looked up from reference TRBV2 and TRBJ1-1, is EPEVTQTPSHQVTQMGQEVILRCVPISNHLYFYWYRQILGQKVEFLVSFYNNEISEKSEIFDDQFSVERPDGSNFTLKIRSTKLEDSAMYFCASTRRIHDRVRTEAFFGQGTRLTVV.